Listed here are 11 T cell receptor beta chains from one sample, sequenced in a study of T cells after yellow fever vaccination. TCRdb reanalysed the 5' RACE reads using MiXCR and keeps one entry per CDR3 protein. The repertoire has around 250,000 distinct CDR3 sequences, 5.2% of them found once; the top ten carry 2.5% to 4%. The source material was CD4+ T cells sorted from PBMCs, sampled on the day of the yellow fever booster vaccination. The receptors derive from a young man who received the YFV17D yellow fever vaccine.

This clonotype has more than one count but fewer than ten. V usage is TRBV5-5 and J usage is TRBJ2-7, with 9 bases that match TRBD1. There are 16 residues in the CDR3. Trimming at V came to 2 bases and at J to 0 bases, leaving 6 bases not matched to a gene. CDR1 and CDR2 (germline): SGHKS, YYEKEE (reference sequence). The CDR3 here is CASSFPGQGISYEQYV. CDR3 sequence (DNA): TGTGCCAGCAGCTTTCCGGGACAGGGAATCTCCTACGAGCAGTACGTC.

The chain carries TRBV10-3 and TRBJ1-3; no clear D. Germline V gene sequence: CDR1 ENHRY, CDR2 SYGVKD. V was shortened by 5 bases and J by 0 bases, with 17 bases between the two germline ends. This CDR3 contains 17 residues. The CDR3 sequence is CAISPDVRPNSGNTIYF. DNA for the CDR3: TGTGCCATCAGTCCCGACGTGAGACCGAACTCTGGAAACACCATATATTTT.

The chain links TRBV5-6 to TRBJ2-4; D is undetermined. CDR3 length: 14 residues. Deletions cut 2 bases from V and 1 base from J, with 7 bases between. CDR1 is SGHDT and CDR2 is YYEEEE in the germline V gene. The CDR3 loop reads CASSLLEAKNIQYF. The DNA of the CDR3 is TGTGCCAGCAGCTTACTGGAGGCCAAAAACATTCAGTACTTC.

This clonotype was counted many times. The chain combines TRBV6-5 with TRBJ2-7, with D maybe TRBD2 (5 bases). The CDR3 runs 12 residues. Germline CDR1 and CDR2: MNHEY and SVGAGI. Between the trimmed V and J ends, which lost 6 bases and 4 bases, there was a span of 10 bases. CDR3 nucleotide sequence: TGTGCCAGCAGCCAGGACTTGTACGAGCAGTACTTC. It is translated as CASSQDLYEQYF.

The chain is built from TRBV12-3 or TRBV12-4 and TRBJ2-7, with a weak D call TRBD1 (6 bases). The V end lost 6 bases, the J end lost 1 base, and 16 bases lay between the germline ends. This CDR3 spans 15 amino acids. The CDR3 loop reads CASSPPTGRSYEQYV. The CDR3 region has the DNA TGTGCCAGCAGCCCGCCGACAGGTCGATCCTACGAGCAGTACGTC.

This clonotype was observed a few times. The V call is TRBV5-1, the J call TRBJ2-5; D unresolved. CDR1 is SGHRS, CDR2 YFSETQ, per germline. Trimming took off 4 bases at V and 1 base at J, with 17 bases between the two ends. The CDR3 has 16 residues. The CDR3 here is CASSALMSGSQETQYF. CDR3 sequence (DNA): TGCGCCAGCAGCGCACTGATGTCCGGGTCCCAAGAGACCCAGTACTTC.

The gene calls are TRBV12-5 and TRBJ1-1; D gene ambiguous. The CDR3 contains 15 residues. Trimming removed 0 bases at V and 6 bases at J, with 14 bases between. In germline, CDR1 is LGHNT, CDR2 FRNRAP. The CDR3 sequence is CASGLVPRPGSEAFF. In DNA form, the CDR3 reads TGTGCTAGTGGTTTGGTACCTCGACCTGGGTCTGAAGCTTTCTTT.

This sequence joins TRBV20-1 and TRBJ1-2; D is possibly TRBD1 (5 bases). This CDR3 is built from 13 residues. The V gene lost 3 bases and the J gene lost 4 bases, with 12 bases spanning the gap. Per germline, CDR1 DFQATT and CDR2 SNEGSKA (reference sequence). CDR3 sequence (DNA): TGCAGTGCTAGCCGCAGGGTGAGCTATGGCTACACCTTC. Amino acids: CSASRRVSYGYTF.

This clonotype was detected only a few times. The V call is TRBV5-1, the J call TRBJ2-2; D is unclear. The V end lost 4 bases, the J end lost 1 base, and 2 bases lay between the germline ends. Germline CDR1 SGHRS, CDR2 YFSETQ. The CDR3 has 12 amino acids. CDR3 protein: CASSMNTGELFF. In DNA, the CDR3 is TGCGCCAGCAGCATGAACACCGGGGAGCTGTTTTTT. Full variable domain (rest looked up from reference TRBV5-1 and TRBJ2-2): KAGVTQTPRYLIKTRGQQVTLSCSPISGHRSVSWYQQTPGQGLQFLFEYFSETQRNKGNFPGRFSGRQFSNSRSEMNVSTLELGDSALYLCASSMNTGELFFGEGSRLTVL.

This chain connects TRBV28 to TRBJ2-3; 12 bases are shared with TRBD2. Germline V CDR1 and CDR2: MDHEN, SYDVKM. With 10 bases clipped from V and 3 bases from J, the junction kept 8 bases outside the gene matches. CDR3 size: 15 residues. CDR3 in amino acids: CATQLAGGSTDTQYF. The DNA for the CDR3 is TGTGCCACCCAACTAGCGGGGGGTTCGACAGATACGCAGTATTTT. Using reference TRBV28 and TRBJ2-3 for the parts outside the CDR3, the full variable domain is DVKVTQSSRYLVKRTGEKVFLECVQDMDHENMFWYRQDPGLGLRLIYFSYDVKMKEKGDIPEGYSVSREKKERFSLILESASTNQTSMYLCATQLAGGSTDTQYFGPGTRLTVL.

This clonotype was detected a few times. The chain links TRBV5-1 to TRBJ1-1, with TRBD1 as a possible D gene (5 bases). Germline V gene data show CDR1 as SGHRS and CDR2 as YFSETQ. With 1 base removed from V and 6 bases from J, the gap between germline ends came to 13 bases. The CDR3 is made up of 14 amino acids. CDR3 nucleotide sequence: TGCGCCAGCAGCTTGCCAGGGATCGGGGCTGAAGCTTTCTTT. Translation gives CASSLPGIGAEAFF. Full variable domain (outside the CDR3, taken from reference TRBV5-1 and TRBJ1-1): KAGVTQTPRYLIKTRGQQVTLSCSPISGHRSVSWYQQTPGQGLQFLFEYFSETQRNKGNFPGRFSGRQFSNSRSEMNVSTLELGDSALYLCASSLPGIGAEAFFGQGTRLTVV.